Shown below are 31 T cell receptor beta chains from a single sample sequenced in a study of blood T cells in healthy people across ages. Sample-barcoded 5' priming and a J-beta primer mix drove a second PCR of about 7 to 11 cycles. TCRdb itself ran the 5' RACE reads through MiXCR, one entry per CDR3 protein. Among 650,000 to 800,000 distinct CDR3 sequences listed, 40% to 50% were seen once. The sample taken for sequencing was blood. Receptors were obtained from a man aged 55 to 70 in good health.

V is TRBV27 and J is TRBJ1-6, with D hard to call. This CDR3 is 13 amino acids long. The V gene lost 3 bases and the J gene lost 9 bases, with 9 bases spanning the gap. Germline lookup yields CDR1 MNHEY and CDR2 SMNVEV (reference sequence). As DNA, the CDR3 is TGTGCCAGCAGTTTCTTGCAGTTTTCACCCCTCCACTTT. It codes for CASSFLQFSPLHF.

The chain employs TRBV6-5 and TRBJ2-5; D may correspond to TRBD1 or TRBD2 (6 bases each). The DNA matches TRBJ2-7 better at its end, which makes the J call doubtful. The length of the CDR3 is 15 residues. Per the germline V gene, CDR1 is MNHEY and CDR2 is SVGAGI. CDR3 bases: TGTGCCAGCAGTTACCGCGGGACAACAACTGGCGAGCAGTACTTC. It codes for CASSYRGTTTGEQYF.

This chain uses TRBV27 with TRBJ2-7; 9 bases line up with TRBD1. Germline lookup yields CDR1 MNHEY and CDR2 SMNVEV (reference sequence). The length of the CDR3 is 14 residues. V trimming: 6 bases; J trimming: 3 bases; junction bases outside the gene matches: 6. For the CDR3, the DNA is TGTGCCAGCAGGAGGACAGGGGACGGCTACGAGCAGTACTTC. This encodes CASRRTGDGYEQYF.

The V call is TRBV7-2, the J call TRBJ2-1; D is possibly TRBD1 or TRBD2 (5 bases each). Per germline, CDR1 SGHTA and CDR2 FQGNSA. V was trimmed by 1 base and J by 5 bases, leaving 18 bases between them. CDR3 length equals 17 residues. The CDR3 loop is CASSLVIGIGDDNEQFF. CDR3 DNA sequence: TGTGCCAGCAGCTTAGTGATAGGGATAGGGGACGACAATGAGCAGTTCTTC. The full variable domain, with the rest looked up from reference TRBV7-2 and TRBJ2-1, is GAGVSQSPSNKVTEKGKDVELRCDPISGHTALYWYRQSLGQGLEFLIYFQGNSAPDKSGLPSDRFSAERTGGSVSTLTIQRTQQEDSAVYLCASSLVIGIGDDNEQFFGPGTRLTVL.

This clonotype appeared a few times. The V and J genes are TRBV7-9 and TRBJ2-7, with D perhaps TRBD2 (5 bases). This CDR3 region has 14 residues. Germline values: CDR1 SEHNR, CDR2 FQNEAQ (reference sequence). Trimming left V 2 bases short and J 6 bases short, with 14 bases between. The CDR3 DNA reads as TGTGCCAGCAGCTTACGATCGGGGTATCTCGAGCAGTACTTC. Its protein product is CASSLRSGYLEQYF. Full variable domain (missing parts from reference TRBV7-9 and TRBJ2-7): DTGVSQNPRHKITKRGQNVTFRCDPISEHNRLYWYRQTLGQGPEFLTYFQNEAQLEKSRLLSDRFSAERPKGSFSTLEIQRTEQGDSAMYLCASSLRSGYLEQYFGPGTRLTVT.

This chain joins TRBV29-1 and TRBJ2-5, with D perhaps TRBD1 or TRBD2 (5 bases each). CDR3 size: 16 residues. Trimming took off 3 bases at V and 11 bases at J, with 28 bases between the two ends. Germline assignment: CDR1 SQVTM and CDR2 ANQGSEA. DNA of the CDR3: TGCAGCGTTGAGGCCCAACAAACCGGGACGACACCAGAGCAGTACTTC. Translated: CSVEAQQTGTTPEQYF.

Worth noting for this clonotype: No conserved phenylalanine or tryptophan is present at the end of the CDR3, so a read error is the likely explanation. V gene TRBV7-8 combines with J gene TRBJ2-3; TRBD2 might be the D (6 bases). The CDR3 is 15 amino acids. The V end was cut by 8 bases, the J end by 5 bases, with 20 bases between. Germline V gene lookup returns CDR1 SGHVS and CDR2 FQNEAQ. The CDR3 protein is CASAEGTLSGDTQYL. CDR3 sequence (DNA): TGTGCCAGCGCTGAAGGGACTCTCTCCGGAGATACGCAGTATTTA.

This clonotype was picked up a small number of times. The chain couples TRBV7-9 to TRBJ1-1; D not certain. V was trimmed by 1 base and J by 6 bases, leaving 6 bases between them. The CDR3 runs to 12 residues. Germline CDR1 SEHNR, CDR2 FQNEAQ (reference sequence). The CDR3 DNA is TGTGCCAGCAGCTTAGGGGTATCTGAAGCTTTCTTT. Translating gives CASSLGVSEAFF. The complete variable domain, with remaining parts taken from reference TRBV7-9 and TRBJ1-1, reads DTGVSQNPRHKITKRGQNVTFRCDPISEHNRLYWYRQTLGQGPEFLTYFQNEAQLEKSRLLSDRFSAERPKGSFSTLEIQRTEQGDSAMYLCASSLGVSEAFFGQGTRLTVV.

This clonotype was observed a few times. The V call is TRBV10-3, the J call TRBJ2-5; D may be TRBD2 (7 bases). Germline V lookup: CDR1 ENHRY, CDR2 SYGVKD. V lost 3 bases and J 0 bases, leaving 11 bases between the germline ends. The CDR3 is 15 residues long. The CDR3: CAISDGGGHQETQYF. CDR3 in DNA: TGTGCCATCAGTGATGGGGGGGGCCACCAAGAGACCCAGTACTTC.

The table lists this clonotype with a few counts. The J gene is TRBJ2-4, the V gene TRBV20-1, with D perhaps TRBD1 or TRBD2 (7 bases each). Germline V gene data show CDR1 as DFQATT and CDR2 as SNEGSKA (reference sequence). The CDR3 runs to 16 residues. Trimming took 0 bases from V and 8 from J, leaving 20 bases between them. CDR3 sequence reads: CSAREVNKGAGDIQYF. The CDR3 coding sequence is TGCAGTGCTAGAGAGGTTAATAAGGGGGCGGGGGACATTCAGTACTTC.

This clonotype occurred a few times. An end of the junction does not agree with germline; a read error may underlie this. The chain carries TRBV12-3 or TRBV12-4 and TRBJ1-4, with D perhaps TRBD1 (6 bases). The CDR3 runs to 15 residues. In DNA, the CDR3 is TGTGCCAGCAGTCTAGCGGACAGAACTAATGAAAAACTGTTTTTT. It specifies CASSLADRTNEKLFF.

CDR3 coding DNA: TGTGCCAGCAGCTTAGTGGTGGGGGGCAGGGATGAGCAGTACTTC. Its protein is CASSLVVGGRDEQYF. The chain is built from TRBV7-2 and TRBJ2-5; D is tentatively TRBD1 or TRBD2 (6 bases each). The CDR3 totals 15 residues. CDR1 and CDR2 from the germline V gene are SGHTA and FQGNSA. V dropped 1 base and J dropped 11 bases, with 20 bases sitting between them.

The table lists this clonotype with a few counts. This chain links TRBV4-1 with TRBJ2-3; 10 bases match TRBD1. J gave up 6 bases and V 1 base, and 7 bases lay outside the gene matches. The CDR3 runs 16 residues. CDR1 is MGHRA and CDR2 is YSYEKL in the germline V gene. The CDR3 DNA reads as TGCGCCAGCAGCCAAGCCAGAGGGACAGGGGAGGATACGCAGTATTTT. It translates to CASSQARGTGEDTQYF.

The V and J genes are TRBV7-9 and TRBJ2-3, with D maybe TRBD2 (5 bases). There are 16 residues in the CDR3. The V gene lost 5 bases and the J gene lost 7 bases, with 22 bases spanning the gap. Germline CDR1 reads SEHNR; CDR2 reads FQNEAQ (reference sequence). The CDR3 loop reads CASSPRRGPHVYTQYF. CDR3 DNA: TGTGCCAGCAGCCCCCGACGCGGGCCCCACGTCTATACGCAGTATTTT. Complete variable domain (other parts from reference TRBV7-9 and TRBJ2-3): DTGVSQNPRHKITKRGQNVTFRCDPISEHNRLYWYRQTLGQGPEFLTYFQNEAQLEKSRLLSDRFSAERPKGSFSTLEIQRTEQGDSAMYLCASSPRRGPHVYTQYFGPGTRLTVL.

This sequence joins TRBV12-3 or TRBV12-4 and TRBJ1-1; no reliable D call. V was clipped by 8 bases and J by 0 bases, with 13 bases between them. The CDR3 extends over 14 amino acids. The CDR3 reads CASRRPSMNTEAFF. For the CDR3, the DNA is TGTGCCAGCCGACGGCCGTCCATGAACACTGAAGCTTTCTTT.

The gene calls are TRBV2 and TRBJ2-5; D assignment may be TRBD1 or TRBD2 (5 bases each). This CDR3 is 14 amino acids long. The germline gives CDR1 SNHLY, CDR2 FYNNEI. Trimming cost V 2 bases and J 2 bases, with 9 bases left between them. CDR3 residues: CASSEQGPQETQYF. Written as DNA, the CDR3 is TGTGCCAGCAGTGAACAGGGACCACAAGAGACCCAGTACTTC.

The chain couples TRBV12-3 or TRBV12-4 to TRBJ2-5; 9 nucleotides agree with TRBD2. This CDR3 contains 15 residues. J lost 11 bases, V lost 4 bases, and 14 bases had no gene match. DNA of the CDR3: TGTGCCAGCAGTTCGCCGGGACTAGCATTCTATGAGCAGTACTTC. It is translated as CASSSPGLAFYEQYF.

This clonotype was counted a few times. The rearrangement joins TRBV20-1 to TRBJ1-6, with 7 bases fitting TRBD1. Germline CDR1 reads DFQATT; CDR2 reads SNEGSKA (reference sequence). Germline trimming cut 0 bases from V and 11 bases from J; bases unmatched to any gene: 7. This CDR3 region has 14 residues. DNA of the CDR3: TGCAGTGCTAGAGATCAGGGGGTCGTGACACCCCTCCACTTT. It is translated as CSARDQGVVTPLHF.

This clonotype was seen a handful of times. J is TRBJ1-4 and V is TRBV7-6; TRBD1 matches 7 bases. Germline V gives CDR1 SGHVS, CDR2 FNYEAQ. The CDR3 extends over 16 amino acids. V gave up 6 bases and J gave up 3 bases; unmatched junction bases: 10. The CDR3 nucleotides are TGTGCCAGCAGAGCGACAGGGCTTGCGGCTAATGAAAAACTGTTTTTT. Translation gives CASRATGLAANEKLFF.

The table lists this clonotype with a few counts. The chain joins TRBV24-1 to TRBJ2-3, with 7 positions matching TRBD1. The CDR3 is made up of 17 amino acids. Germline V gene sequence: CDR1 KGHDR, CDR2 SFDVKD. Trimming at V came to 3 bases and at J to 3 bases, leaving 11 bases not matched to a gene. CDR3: CATSDPGTARRTDTQYF. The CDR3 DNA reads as TGTGCCACCAGTGATCCCGGGACAGCGCGTCGAACAGATACGCAGTATTTT.

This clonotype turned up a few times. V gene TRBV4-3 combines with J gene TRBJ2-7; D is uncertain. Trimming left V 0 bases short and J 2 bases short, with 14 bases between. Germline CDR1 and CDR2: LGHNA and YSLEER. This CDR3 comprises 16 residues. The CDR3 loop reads CASSQDALAGAYEQYF. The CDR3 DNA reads TGCGCCAGCAGCCAAGATGCGCTGGCAGGCGCCTACGAGCAGTACTTC.

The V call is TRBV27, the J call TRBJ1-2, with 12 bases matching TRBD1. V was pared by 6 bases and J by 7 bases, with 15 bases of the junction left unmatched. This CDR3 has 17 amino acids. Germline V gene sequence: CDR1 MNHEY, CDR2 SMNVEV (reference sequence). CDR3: CASRAHSPGTGGSGYTF. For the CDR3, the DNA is TGTGCCAGCAGAGCTCACTCACCCGGGACAGGGGGCTCTGGCTACACCTTC.

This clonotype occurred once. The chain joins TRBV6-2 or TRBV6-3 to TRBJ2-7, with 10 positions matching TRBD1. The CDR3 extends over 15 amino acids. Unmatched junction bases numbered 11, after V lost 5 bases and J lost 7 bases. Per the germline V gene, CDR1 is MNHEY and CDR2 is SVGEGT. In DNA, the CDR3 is TGTGCCAGCAGTAGGACAGGGGGTCCGAACAATGAGCAGTACTTC. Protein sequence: CASSRTGGPNNEQYF.

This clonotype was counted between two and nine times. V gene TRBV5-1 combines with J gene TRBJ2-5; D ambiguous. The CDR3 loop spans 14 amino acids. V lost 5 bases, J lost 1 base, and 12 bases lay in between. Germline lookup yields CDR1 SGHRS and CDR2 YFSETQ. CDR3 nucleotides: TGCGCCAGCAGACCCGGCCACGGCCAAGAGACCCAGTACTTC. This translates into CASRPGHGQETQYF.

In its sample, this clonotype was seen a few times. The CDR3 bases are TGCAGCGTTGTGGCGGGGGGGATCCACTACAATGAGCAGTTCTTC. Its translation: CSVVAGGIHYNEQFF. The chain uses TRBV29-1 and TRBJ2-1; 9 nucleotides align to TRBD2. The trim removed 4 bases at V and 3 bases at J, leaving 7 bases unmatched. CDR1 SQVTM and CDR2 ANQGSEA come from the germline V gene. This CDR3 contains 15 residues.

Written as DNA, the CDR3 is TGTGCCAGCAGTGAACCCGGGCCGGCTTCCTACAATGAGCAGTTCTTC. Protein product: CASSEPGPASYNEQFF. The rearrangement uses TRBV25-1 and TRBJ2-1; D unresolved. The germline gives CDR1 MGHDK, CDR2 SYGVNS. Trimming left V 2 bases short and J 1 base short, with 12 bases between. This CDR3 has 16 residues.

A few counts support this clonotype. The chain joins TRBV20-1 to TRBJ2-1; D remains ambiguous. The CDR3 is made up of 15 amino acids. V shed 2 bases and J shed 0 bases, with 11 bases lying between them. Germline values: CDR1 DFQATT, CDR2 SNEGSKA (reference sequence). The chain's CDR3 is CSARLGLSSYNEQFF. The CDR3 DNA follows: TGCAGTGCTAGATTGGGCCTGAGCTCCTACAATGAGCAGTTCTTC.

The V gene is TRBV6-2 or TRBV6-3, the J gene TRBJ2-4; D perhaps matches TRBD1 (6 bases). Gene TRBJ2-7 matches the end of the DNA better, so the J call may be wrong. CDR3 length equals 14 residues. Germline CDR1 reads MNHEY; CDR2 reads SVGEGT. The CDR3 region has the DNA TGTGCCAGCAGACGGTCGACAGGAACCTACGAGCAGTACTTC. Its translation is CASRRSTGTYEQYF.

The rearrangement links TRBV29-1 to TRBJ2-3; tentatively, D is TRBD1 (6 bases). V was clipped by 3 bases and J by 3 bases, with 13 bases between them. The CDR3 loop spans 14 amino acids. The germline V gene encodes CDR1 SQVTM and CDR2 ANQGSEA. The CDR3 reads CSVDRPQGTDTQYF. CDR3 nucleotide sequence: TGCAGCGTTGATCGGCCGCAGGGGACAGATACGCAGTATTTT.

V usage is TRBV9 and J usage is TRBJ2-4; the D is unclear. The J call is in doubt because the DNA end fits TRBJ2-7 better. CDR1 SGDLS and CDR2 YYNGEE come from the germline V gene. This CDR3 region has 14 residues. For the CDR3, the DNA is TGTGCCAGCAGCCCCCGGGCGGCCGCCTACGAGCAGTACTTC. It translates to CASSPRAAAYEQYF.

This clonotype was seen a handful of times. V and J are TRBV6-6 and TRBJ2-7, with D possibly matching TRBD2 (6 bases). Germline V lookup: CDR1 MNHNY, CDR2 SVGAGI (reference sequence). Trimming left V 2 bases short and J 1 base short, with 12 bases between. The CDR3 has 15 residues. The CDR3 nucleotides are TGTGCCAGCAGTTACCTCCCGGGGGTATCCTACGAGCAGTACTTC. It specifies CASSYLPGVSYEQYF.